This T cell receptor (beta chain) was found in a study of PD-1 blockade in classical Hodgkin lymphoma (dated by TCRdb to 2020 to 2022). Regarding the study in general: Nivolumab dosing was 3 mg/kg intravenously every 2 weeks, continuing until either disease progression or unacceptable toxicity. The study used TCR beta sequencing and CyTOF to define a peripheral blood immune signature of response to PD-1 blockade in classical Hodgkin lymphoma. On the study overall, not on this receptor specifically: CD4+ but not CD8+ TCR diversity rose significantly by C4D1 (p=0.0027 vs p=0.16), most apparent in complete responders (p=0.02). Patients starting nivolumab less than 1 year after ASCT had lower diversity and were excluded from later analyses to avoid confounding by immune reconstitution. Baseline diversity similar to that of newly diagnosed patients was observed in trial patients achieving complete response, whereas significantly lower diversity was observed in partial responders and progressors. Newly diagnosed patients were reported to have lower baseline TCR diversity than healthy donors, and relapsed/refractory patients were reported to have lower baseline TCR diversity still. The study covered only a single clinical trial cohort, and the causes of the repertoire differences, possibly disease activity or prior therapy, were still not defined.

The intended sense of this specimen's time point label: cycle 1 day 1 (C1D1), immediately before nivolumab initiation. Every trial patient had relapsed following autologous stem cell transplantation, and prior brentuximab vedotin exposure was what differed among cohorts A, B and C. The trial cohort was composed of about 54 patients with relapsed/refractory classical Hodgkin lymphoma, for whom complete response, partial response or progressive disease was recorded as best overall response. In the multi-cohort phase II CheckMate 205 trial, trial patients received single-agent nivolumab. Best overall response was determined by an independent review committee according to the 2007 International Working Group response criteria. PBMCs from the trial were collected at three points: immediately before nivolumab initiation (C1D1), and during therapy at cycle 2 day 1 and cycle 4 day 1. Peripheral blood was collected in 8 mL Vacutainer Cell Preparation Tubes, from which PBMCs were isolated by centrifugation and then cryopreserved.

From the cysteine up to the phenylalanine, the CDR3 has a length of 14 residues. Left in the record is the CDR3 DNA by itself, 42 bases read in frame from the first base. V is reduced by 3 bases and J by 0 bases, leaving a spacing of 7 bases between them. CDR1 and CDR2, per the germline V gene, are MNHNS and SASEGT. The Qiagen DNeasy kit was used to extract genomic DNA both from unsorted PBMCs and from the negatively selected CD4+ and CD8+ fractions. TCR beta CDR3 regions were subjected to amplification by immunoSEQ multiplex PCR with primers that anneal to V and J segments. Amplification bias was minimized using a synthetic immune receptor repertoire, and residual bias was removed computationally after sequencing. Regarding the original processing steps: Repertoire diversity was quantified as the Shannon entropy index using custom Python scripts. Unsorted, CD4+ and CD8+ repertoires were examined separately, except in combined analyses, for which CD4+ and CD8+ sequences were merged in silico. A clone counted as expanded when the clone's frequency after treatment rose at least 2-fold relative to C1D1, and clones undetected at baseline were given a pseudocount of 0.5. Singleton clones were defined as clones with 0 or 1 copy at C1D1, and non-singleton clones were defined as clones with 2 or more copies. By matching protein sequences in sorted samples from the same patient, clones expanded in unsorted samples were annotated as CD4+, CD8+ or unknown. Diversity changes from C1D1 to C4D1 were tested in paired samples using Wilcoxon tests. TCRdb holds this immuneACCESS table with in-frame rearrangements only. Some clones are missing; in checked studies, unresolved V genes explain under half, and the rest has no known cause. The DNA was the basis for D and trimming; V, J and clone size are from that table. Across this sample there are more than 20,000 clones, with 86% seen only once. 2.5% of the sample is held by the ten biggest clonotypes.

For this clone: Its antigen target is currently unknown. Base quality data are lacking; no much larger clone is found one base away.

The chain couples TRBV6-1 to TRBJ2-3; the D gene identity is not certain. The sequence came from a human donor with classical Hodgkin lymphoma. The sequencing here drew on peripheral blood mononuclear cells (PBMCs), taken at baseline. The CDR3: CASSESDSTDTQYF. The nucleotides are TGTGCCAGCAGTGAGTCGGACAGCACAGATACGCAGTATTTT.